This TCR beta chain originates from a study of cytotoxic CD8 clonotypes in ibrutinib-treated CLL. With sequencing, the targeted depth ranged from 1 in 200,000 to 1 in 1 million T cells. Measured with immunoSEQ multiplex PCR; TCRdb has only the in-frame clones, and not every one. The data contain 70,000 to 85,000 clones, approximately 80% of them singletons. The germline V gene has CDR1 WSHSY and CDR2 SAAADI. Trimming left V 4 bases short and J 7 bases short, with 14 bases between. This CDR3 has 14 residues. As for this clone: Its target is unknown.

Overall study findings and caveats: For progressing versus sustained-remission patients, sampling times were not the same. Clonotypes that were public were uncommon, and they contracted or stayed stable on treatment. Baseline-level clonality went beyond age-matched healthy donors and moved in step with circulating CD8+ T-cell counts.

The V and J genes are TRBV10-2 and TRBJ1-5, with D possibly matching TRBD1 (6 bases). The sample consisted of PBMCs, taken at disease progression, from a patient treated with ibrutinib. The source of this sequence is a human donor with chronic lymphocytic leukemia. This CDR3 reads CASSGQGRRQPQHF. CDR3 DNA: TGCGCCAGCAGTGGGCAGGGGAGGCGGCAGCCCCAGCATTTT.